Listed below are T cell receptor beta chains from one sample, sequenced in a study of cytotoxic CD8 clonotypes in ibrutinib-treated CLL. Sequencing used immunoSEQ multiplex PCR; TCRdb keeps in-frame clones, though not all of them. The data show 100,000 or so clones, more than 55% seen once. This sample comprised PBMCs, obtained after 24 months of ibrutinib treatment. The receptor source for this set is a human donor with chronic lymphocytic leukemia. Each CDR3 is given with its conserved first and last residue. The order of the fields is V gene, J gene, D gene, clone size, CDR3 DNA, CDR3 protein. The D gene is left open where the match is weak. Clone size is not always given. Where it is, it says once, few, many or a class for expanded clones.

TRBV28	TRBJ2-7	.	.	TGTGCCACCTCGACACGGACCTACGAGCAGTACTTC	CATSTRTYEQYF
TRBV4-1	TRBJ2-7	TRBD1	.	TGCGCCAGCAGCCAAGATGAGTTGGACAGGTCCTACGAGCAGTACTTC	CASSQDELDRSYEQYF
TRBV18	TRBJ1-1	TRBD1	.	TGTGCCAGCTCACCATTCCCGACAGGGGAGAACACTGAAGCTTTCTTT	CASSPFPTGENTEAFF
TRBV6-4	TRBJ1-6	TRBD1	.	TGTGCCAGCAGTGAGGGACAGGCCCTATCACCCCTCCACTTT	CASSEGQALSPLHF
TRBV5-1	TRBJ1-1	.	few	TGCGCCAGCAGCTCAGAGATGAACACTGAAGCTTTCTTT	CASSSEMNTEAFF
TRBV30	TRBJ1-5	.	few	TGTGCCTGGACCTCTAAGCACTTTAGAGATCAGCCCCAGCATTTT	CAWTSKHFRDQPQHF
TRBV7-2	TRBJ2-7	TRBD2	.	TGTGCCAGCAGAAAGGGACTAGCGAGCTACGAGCAGTACTTC	CASRKGLASYEQYF
TRBV28	TRBJ1-6	.	once	TGTGCCAGCACGCGTCACTCAAAGTGGGAAAATTCACCCCTCCACTTT	CASTRHSKWENSPLHF
TRBV9	TRBJ2-3	.	.	TGTGCCAGCAGCGTAGGGGTAGGCCTCCTCACAGATACGCAGTATTTT	CASSVGVGLLTDTQYF
TRBV7-8	TRBJ1-1	.	.	TGTGCCAGCAGCTTAATGAGGAGAGGAACTGAAGCTTTCTTT	CASSLMRRGTEAFF
TRBV7-9	TRBJ2-7	TRBD1	.	TGTGCCAGCAGCTCGTGGGACAGGGACTACGAGCAGTACTTC	CASSSWDRDYEQYF
TRBV9	TRBJ2-7	TRBD2	.	TGTGCCAGCAGCGCAAGTCCGGGACTAGCGGGGATGCGCCACGAGCAGTACTTC	CASSASPGLAGMRHEQYF
TRBV30	TRBJ1-6	.	few	TGTGCCTGGAGCCTTGGGGGATCACCCCTCCACTTT	CAWSLGGSPLHF
TRBV9	TRBJ1-1	.	.	TGTGCCAGCAGCGTACTTGAGGAGAACACTGAAGCTTTCTTT	CASSVLEENTEAFF
TRBV7-2	TRBJ2-1	.	few	TGTGCCAGCAGCCAAGGGCTAGCCTACAATGAGCAGTTCTTC	CASSQGLAYNEQFF
TRBV5-6	TRBJ2-7	.	.	TGTGCCAGCACCAAAACAGGGATGCGGGAGCAGTACTTC	CASTKTGMREQYF
TRBV7-7	TRBJ2-5	.	few	TGTGCCAGCAGCCAAGGCACAGGGAGTGTGGAGACCCAGTACTTC	CASSQGTGSVETQYF
TRBV6-1	TRBJ2-5	TRBD2	.	TGTGCCAGCAGTGAACAGGGCGAGCGGGGGGAGACCCAGTACTTC	CASSEQGERGETQYF
TRBV10-3	TRBJ2-2	TRBD1	.	TGTGCCATCAAGGACAGGGGAAACACCGGGGAGCTGTTTTTT	CAIKDRGNTGELFF
TRBV10-3	TRBJ1-1	.	.	TGTGCCATCAGTGAAAGAGGGCTAAAAGCTTTCTTT	CAISERGLKAFF
TRBV4-2	TRBJ1-3	TRBD1	few	TGTGCCAGCAGCCTCGGACAGGAAAACACCATATATTTT	CASSLGQENTIYF
TRBV7-9	TRBJ2-7	TRBD1	once	TGTGCCAGCATCGCAGGAGAGGGGGCCACCTACGAGCAGTACTTC	CASIAGEGATYEQYF
TRBV1	TRBJ1-2	.	.	TGCACCAGCAGCCAAGAGGACAGGGTCCCCAACTATGGCTACACCTTC	CTSSQEDRVPNYGYTF
TRBV11-3	TRBJ2-1	TRBD2	few	TGTGCCAGCAGCTCACCTCGTACTAGCGGGGGGGCGGATGAGCAGTTCTTC	CASSSPRTSGGADEQFF
TRBV2	TRBJ2-3	TRBD2	.	TGTGCCAGCAGGGCGGGACTAGCGGGGACAGATACGCAGTATTTT	CASRAGLAGTDTQYF
TRBV19	TRBJ2-3	.	.	TGTGCCAGTAGTCAATACCGAGGGGGTGCCCCCGGCACAGATACGCAGTATTTT	CASSQYRGGAPGTDTQYF
TRBV25-1	TRBJ2-3	TRBD2	few	TGTGCCAGCAGCGTACGGACTAGCGGTGGATCGCAGTATTTT	CASSVRTSGGSQYF
TRBV10-3	TRBJ2-7	TRBD1	.	TGTGCCATCAGTCCCGTCCGGGACAGCTCCTACGAGCAGTACTTC	CAISPVRDSSYEQYF
TRBV5-1	TRBJ1-5	.	few	TGCGCCAGCAGCTTGGAAGGGGGAGGAATTCAGCCCCAGCATTTT	CASSLEGGGIQPQHF
TRBV2	TRBJ1-5	.	.	TGTGCCAGCAGTGTCAGGCCCAATCAGCCCCAGCATTTT	CASSVRPNQPQHF
TRBV5-4	TRBJ2-3	.	.	TGTGCCAGCAGCTTGCTCTCGGACGGGACAGATACGCAGTATTTT	CASSLLSDGTDTQYF
TRBV29-1	TRBJ1-3	.	.	TGCAGCGTCATGGCCCAGCAGCTCGATGGAAACACCATATATTTT	CSVMAQQLDGNTIYF
TRBV25-1	TRBJ1-1	.	.	TGTGCCAGCAGCCCTAGGACCGGTTCTGAAGCTTTCTTT	CASSPRTGSEAFF
TRBV4-2	TRBJ1-1	TRBD1	.	TGTGCCAGCAGCCAGGAAACCGGGACAGGGCGCACTGAAGCTTTCTTT	CASSQETGTGRTEAFF
TRBV4-2	TRBJ2-5	.	.	TGTGCCAGCAGCCTCACGGGTCCCCGAGGGAGGGGGGAGACCCAGTACTTC	CASSLTGPRGRGETQYF
TRBV28	TRBJ2-2	.	few	TGTGCCAGCAGTGATCCACACCGGGAACTGTTTTTT	CASSDPHRELFF
TRBV5-4	TRBJ2-7	.	few	TGTGCCAGCAGCGGGAACAGTAACGAGCAGTACTTC	CASSGNSNEQYF
TRBV9	TRBJ2-6	.	.	TGTGCCAGCAGCGTAGGGCCTGGGGCCAACGTCCTGACTTTC	CASSVGPGANVLTF
TRBV6-5	TRBJ2-1	.	few	TGTGCCAGCGGAGGGGGAGTGGGCTACAATGAGCAGTTCTTC	CASGGGVGYNEQFF
TRBV5-1	TRBJ2-5	.	.	TGCGCCAGCAGCGCGGAGGGTAAGACCCAGTACTTC	CASSAEGKTQYF
TRBV5-1	TRBJ2-3	.	.	TGCGCCAGCAGTGAGGGAAATACCCGCACAGATACGCAGTATTTT	CASSEGNTRTDTQYF
TRBV6-4	TRBJ1-1	TRBD1	few	TGTGCCAGCAGTGACTCAGGGGGCAAGAACACTGAAGCTTTCTTT	CASSDSGGKNTEAFF
TRBV6-5	TRBJ2-7	TRBD2	.	TGTGCCAGCAGGGGACTAGCGGGGACTTACGAGCAGTACTTC	CASRGLAGTYEQYF
TRBV11-2	TRBJ2-7	TRBD1	.	TGTGCCAGCAGCTTAGATCGTATACAGGGGGTGCCTCCGGACTTC	CASSLDRIQGVPPDF
TRBV6-4	TRBJ1-2	TRBD1	.	TGTGCCAGCAGTCCGGACAGGGGAGGGGACGTCTATGGCTACACCTTC	CASSPDRGGDVYGYTF
TRBV2	TRBJ1-3	.	.	TGTGCCAGTTTGGTGTCGACTGGAAACACCATATATTTT	CASLVSTGNTIYF
TRBV6-1	TRBJ1-2	TRBD1	.	TGTGCCAGCATCCCCGGGACAGGACTCTATGGCTACACCTTC	CASIPGTGLYGYTF
TRBV29-1	TRBJ2-3	TRBD2	.	TGCAGCGTTGGGCGGGGGGGCACAGATACGCAGTATTTT	CSVGRGGTDTQYF
TRBV18	TRBJ2-7	TRBD1	many	TGTGCCAGCTCAAAGGGACAGGGGTCCTACGAGCAGTACTTC	CASSKGQGSYEQYF
TRBV2	TRBJ2-6	TRBD1	.	TGTGCCAGCAGTGAAGTCAGGGGGCCGAATGTCCTGACTTTC	CASSEVRGPNVLTF
TRBV7-9	TRBJ2-7	TRBD1	.	TGTGCCAGCAGCCCTCCGGGACAGGGAACGTACGGGCAGTACTTC	CASSPPGQGTYGQYF
TRBV6-1	TRBJ1-4	TRBD1	.	TGTGCCAGCAGTGTTCAGGGGGCTGGGGAAAAACTGTTTTTT	CASSVQGAGEKLFF
TRBV5-1	TRBJ1-1	.	.	TGCGCCAGCAGCCTTGGAGTTAACACTGAAGCTTTCTTT	CASSLGVNTEAFF